Presented here are 29 T cell receptor beta chains from one specimen sequenced in a study of Graves' ophthalmopathy and Graves' hyperthyroidism. RNA served as the template for amplifying TCR beta CDR3 regions. The library came from an HTBI-primed first-round RT-PCR and a second-round multiplex PCR. TCRdb reanalysed the multiplex PCR reads using MiXCR and keeps one entry per CDR3 protein. In the table there are around 1.1 million distinct CDR3 sequences, about 36% of which are singletons. The specimen was peripheral blood or thyroid tissue (not recorded which). The receptors shown here come from an adult man with Graves' hyperthyroidism.

This clonotype occurred many times. As DNA, the CDR3 is TGTGCCACCAGCAGAGGCTTCGGGGTGGCACCCCTCCACTTT. It specifies CATSRGFGVAPLHF. The chain has TRBV15 and TRBJ1-6; D gene ambiguous. The CDR3 totals 14 residues. Trimming removed 1 base from V and 11 bases from J, with 12 bases in between. Germline V gene lookup returns CDR1 LNHNV and CDR2 YYDKDF (reference sequence).

A few counts support this clonotype. A much larger clone differs by one base, so this may be a read error. The chain uses TRBV14 and TRBJ2-5; the D is unclear. Deletions cut 4 bases from V and 3 bases from J, with 9 bases between. Germline CDR1 reads SGHDN; CDR2 reads FVKESK. The CDR3 consists of 13 residues. CDR3 bases: TGTGCCAGCAGCCCAGTCGGAGAAGAGACCCAGTACTTC. Its protein product is CASSPVGEETQYF.

This clonotype appeared a few times. The J gene is TRBJ2-2, the V gene TRBV6-6; tentatively, D is TRBD1 (6 bases). V was clipped by 6 bases and J by 0 bases, with 14 bases between them. This CDR3 has 16 amino acids. CDR1 and CDR2 from the germline V gene are MNHNY and SVGAGI (reference sequence). CDR3 region: CASRTPGTTNTGELFF. CDR3 sequence (DNA): TGTGCCAGCAGGACCCCCGGGACAACGAACACCGGGGAGCTGTTTTTT.

This clonotype was counted ten times or more. The V gene is TRBV7-2, the J gene TRBJ1-5; no firm D call. Germline V gives CDR1 SGHTA, CDR2 FQGNSA. Trimming took 5 bases from V and 4 from J, leaving 15 bases between them. The CDR3 has 15 amino acids. In DNA form, the CDR3 reads TGTGCCAGCAGCCCCCAAGGACGGGGAAATCAGCCCCAGCATTTT. It codes for CASSPQGRGNQPQHF. Variable domain in full (rest from reference TRBV7-2 and TRBJ1-5): GAGVSQSPSNKVTEKGKDVELRCDPISGHTALYWYRQSLGQGLEFLIYFQGNSAPDKSGLPSDRFSAERTGGSVSTLTIQRTQQEDSAVYLCASSPQGRGNQPQHFGDGTRLSIL.

The chain has TRBV29-1 and TRBJ1-1; no clear D gene. The germline CDR1 and CDR2 sequences are SQVTM and ANQGSEA. The V gene lost 8 bases and the J gene lost 1 base, with 11 bases spanning the gap. The CDR3 has 12 amino acids. The DNA of the CDR3 is TGCAGCAGTTACTCACCGAACACTGAAGCTTTCTTT. Its protein product is CSSYSPNTEAFF.

This clonotype has at least ten counts. This chain joins TRBV7-8 and TRBJ1-2, with TRBD1 identical over 9 bases. Germline assignment: CDR1 SGHVS and CDR2 FQNEAQ. With 5 bases clipped from V and 2 bases from J, the junction kept 3 bases outside the gene matches. This CDR3 has 14 amino acids. The CDR3 loop reads CASSVTGGNYGYTF. The CDR3 DNA reads as TGTGCCAGCAGCGTAACAGGGGGCAACTATGGCTACACCTTC. Based on the CDR3 plus reference TRBV7-8 and TRBJ1-2, the full variable domain is GAGVSQSPRYKVAKRGQDVALRCDPISGHVSLFWYQQALGQGPEFLTYFQNEAQLDKSGLPSDRFFAERPEGSVSTLKIQRTQQEDSAVYLCASSVTGGNYGYTFGSGTRLTVV.

This clonotype occurred many times. The V call is TRBV29-1, the J call TRBJ2-7, with TRBD1 matching over 8 bases. Germline values: CDR1 SQVTM, CDR2 ANQGSEA. CDR3 length: 13 amino acids. V lost 6 bases, J lost 2 bases, and 6 bases stayed unmatched. The CDR3 sequence is CSVVDRVPYEQYF. CDR3 DNA: TGCAGCGTCGTGGACAGGGTTCCCTACGAGCAGTACTTC.

The gene calls are TRBV2 and TRBJ1-3, with D unclear. CDR1 and CDR2 from the germline V gene are SNHLY and FYNNEI. The CDR3 covers 14 residues. The germline V and J ends were trimmed by 7 bases and 2 bases, with 12 bases remaining between them. The CDR3 sequence: CASNVIGTGNTIYF. The DNA for the CDR3 is TGTGCCAGCAATGTAATAGGGACTGGAAACACCATATATTTT.

To note about this clonotype: The junction departs from the called germline gene at one end, perhaps through a read error. This CDR3 is CASNRLVGASGANVLTF. CDR3 nucleotide sequence: TGCGCCAGCAATCGGCTAGTCGGGGCATCTGGGGCCAACGTCCTGACTTTC. This rearrangement joins TRBV7-9 to TRBJ2-6, with D perhaps given as TRBD1 or TRBD2 (5 bases each). This CDR3 has 17 amino acids. Germline V gene lookup returns CDR1 SEHNR and CDR2 FQNEAQ (reference sequence).

The chain employs TRBV19 and TRBJ2-7; 11 bases are a match to TRBD2. J was trimmed by 2 bases and V by 9 bases; bases with no gene match: 9. This CDR3 is built from 15 residues. Germline CDR1 LNHDA, CDR2 SQIVND (reference sequence). CDR3 nucleotides: TGTGCCAGCAGTTCACAACTAGCGGGAGCCTACGAGCAGTACTTC. Amino acid sequence: CASSSQLAGAYEQYF.

For this clonotype: A read error may be the cause here, since a much bigger clone is one base away. The rearrangement joins TRBV20-1 to TRBJ1-1; maybe TRBD1 (6 bases). The CDR3 is 12 amino acids. From germline, CDR1 is DFQATT and CDR2 SNEGSKA (reference sequence). V shed 5 bases and J shed 5 bases, with 12 bases lying between them. CDR3 coding DNA: TGCAGTGCTCACAGGGATTGGACTGAAGCTTTCTTT. Its protein product is CSAHRDWTEAFF.

This clonotype was seen a few times. J is TRBJ2-7 and V is TRBV7-8; D perhaps matches TRBD2 (5 bases). Deletions cut 2 bases from V and 3 bases from J, with 14 bases between. CDR1 and CDR2 from the germline V gene are SGHVS and FQNEAQ. This CDR3 has 15 amino acids. The CDR3 region is CASSLMTFRGYEQYF. CDR3 nucleotides: TGTGCCAGCAGCTTAATGACATTCCGGGGCTACGAGCAGTACTTC. The full variable domain, with the rest looked up from reference TRBV7-8 and TRBJ2-7, is GAGVSQSPRYKVAKRGQDVALRCDPISGHVSLFWYQQALGQGPEFLTYFQNEAQLDKSGLPSDRFFAERPEGSVSTLKIQRTQQEDSAVYLCASSLMTFRGYEQYFGPGTRLTVT.

The rearrangement uses TRBV6-5 and TRBJ2-2; 13 bases fit TRBD2. The CDR3 has 15 amino acids. Looked up from germline, CDR1 is MNHEY and CDR2 is SVGAGI. V gave up 6 bases and J gave up 4 bases; unmatched junction bases: 2. The CDR3 spells CASSRTSGSTGELFF. The CDR3 nucleotides read TGTGCCAGCAGCCGGACTAGCGGGAGCACCGGGGAGCTGTTTTTT.

This clonotype was counted between two and nine times. Being one base from a much bigger clone, this may be a read error. The genes are TRBV7-9 and TRBJ1-5; perhaps TRBD1 as D (5 bases). This CDR3 comprises 14 residues. V was cut by 5 bases and J by 6 bases, with 14 bases left in between. CDR1 is SEHNR and CDR2 is FQNEAQ in the germline V gene (reference sequence). CDR3 bases: TGTGCCAGCAGCGGAGACAGTGACAGTCAGCCCCAGCATTTT. The encoded protein is CASSGDSDSQPQHF.

This clonotype has more than one count but fewer than ten. The chain couples TRBV9 to TRBJ2-7; D might be TRBD2 (5 bases). The CDR3 contains 15 residues. Germline V gene lookup returns CDR1 SGDLS and CDR2 YYNGEE. V lost 0 bases and J 2 bases, leaving 12 bases between the germline ends. The CDR3 bases are TGTGCCAGCAGCGTAGGCGGGCGGGTCCCCTACGAGCAGTACTTC. Its translation: CASSVGGRVPYEQYF.

The rearrangement links TRBV5-5 to TRBJ2-7, with 10 bases aligning to TRBD1. Germline values: CDR1 SGHKS, CDR2 YYEKEE (reference sequence). This CDR3 has 15 amino acids. J gave up 6 bases and V 0 bases, and 6 bases lay outside the gene matches. The CDR3 loop is CASSLAGTGVREQYF. In nucleotides, the CDR3 is TGTGCCAGCAGCTTGGCCGGGACAGGGGTGCGCGAGCAGTACTTC.

There are a few counts of this clonotype. The rearrangement links TRBV6-6 to TRBJ2-5; TRBD2 agrees at 9 bases. The CDR3 runs 15 residues. Germline V gene data show CDR1 as MNHNY and CDR2 as SVGAGI (reference sequence). Unmatched junction bases numbered 10, after V lost 7 bases and J lost 4 bases. As DNA, the CDR3 is TGTGCCAGCACCGATGTAGCGGGAGCCGTAGAGACCCAGTACTTC. It translates to CASTDVAGAVETQYF.

At least ten counts were recorded for this clonotype. The rearrangement joins TRBV2 to TRBJ1-1; possible D gene TRBD1, 6 bases. CDR3 size: 14 residues. V gave up 6 bases and J gave up 0 bases, with 11 bases separating them. Looked up from germline, CDR1 is SNHLY and CDR2 is FYNNEI. CDR3 loop: CASSYREMNTEAFF. CDR3 sequence (DNA): TGTGCCAGCAGCTACAGGGAGATGAACACTGAAGCTTTCTTT.

The rearrangement joins TRBV19 to TRBJ2-7, with 7 nucleotides matching TRBD1. CDR1 LNHDA and CDR2 SQIVND come from the germline V gene (reference sequence). There are 13 residues in the CDR3. J lost 5 bases, V lost 1 base, and 2 bases had no gene match. CDR3 residues: CASSIVQGHEQYF. DNA of the CDR3: TGTGCCAGTAGTATAGTACAGGGGCACGAGCAGTACTTC.

The chain links TRBV20-1 to TRBJ1-1, with D uncertain. This CDR3 comprises 15 residues. In germline, CDR1 is DFQATT, CDR2 SNEGSKA (reference sequence). Trimming pared 0 bases from V and 1 base from J, leaving 12 bases between. The DNA of the CDR3 is TGCAGTGCTAGAGATCCACGGGAGGCGAACACTGAAGCTTTCTTT. The encoded protein is CSARDPREANTEAFF.

With regard to this clonotype: This CDR3 is missing its conserved last phenylalanine or tryptophan, likely due to a read error. This chain connects TRBV5-6 to TRBJ1-6; D call uncertain. Trimming stripped 4 bases from V and 6 bases from J, with 11 bases between. CDR3 size: 14 residues. Per germline, CDR1 SGHDT and CDR2 YYEEEE. The CDR3 DNA reads as TGTGCCAGCAGCGAGGACGGATTTAATTCACCCCTCCACCTT. It translates to CASSEDGFNSPLHL.

This clonotype was seen ten or more times. The chain has TRBV20-1 and TRBJ1-5, with TRBD1 identical over 7 bases. V was pared by 6 bases and J by 1 base, with 6 bases of the junction left unmatched. The CDR3 extends over 14 amino acids. The germline gives CDR1 DFQATT, CDR2 SNEGSKA (reference sequence). Here the CDR3 reads CSATGSQSNQPQHF. In DNA, the CDR3 is TGCAGTGCGACAGGGTCCCAGAGCAATCAGCCCCAGCATTTT.

This clonotype was observed once. CDR3 loop: CASSVETNEQFF. The CDR3 nucleotides are TGCGCCAGCAGCGTAGAGACCAATGAGCAGTTCTTC. The chain uses TRBV5-1 and TRBJ2-5; D uncertain. The assigned J gene may be wrong: the sequence end matches TRBJ2-1 better. Germline V lookup: CDR1 SGHRS, CDR2 YFSETQ. CDR3 length equals 12 residues.

This clonotype was counted a single time. The rearrangement joins TRBV29-1 to TRBJ1-2; D is unclear. Germline V gives CDR1 SQVTM, CDR2 ANQGSEA. V was trimmed by 6 bases and J by 5 bases, leaving 13 bases between them. The CDR3 totals 12 residues. The CDR3 loop reads CSVPRVPYGYTF. In DNA form, the CDR3 reads TGCAGCGTACCGCGAGTCCCTTATGGCTACACCTTC.

This clonotype has a count of ten or more. V usage is TRBV25-1 and J usage is TRBJ1-2; D is possibly TRBD1 (6 bases). CDR3 size: 14 residues. Germline V gene data show CDR1 as MGHDK and CDR2 as SYGVNS. V lost 2 bases and J lost 4, with 11 bases in between. The CDR3: CASSEIQGGYGYTF. CDR3 bases: TGTGCCAGCAGTGAAATACAGGGAGGCTATGGCTACACCTTC.

There are many counts of this clonotype. CDR3: CSVLLTGELFF. CDR3 DNA sequence: TGCAGCGTTCTGCTAACCGGGGAGCTGTTTTTT. The chain is built from TRBV29-1 and TRBJ2-2; D remains unclear. The CDR3 runs 11 residues. V lost 5 bases to trimming and J lost 5 bases, with 6 bases between them. Germline lookup yields CDR1 SQVTM and CDR2 ANQGSEA.

A note on this clonotype: The CDR3 end shows no conserved phenylalanine or tryptophan, and so a read error is likely. No DNA is shown, since the ends of the CDR3 on it are uncertain; the CDR3 is the one TCRdb lists. J is TRBJ1-1 and V is TRBV6-5; the table's TRBD1 call for D was not verified on the DNA. The CDR3 is 8 amino acids in total, end residues counted. Germline CDR1 reads MNHEY; CDR2 reads SVGAGI. The CDR3 spells CASSLYGT.

This clonotype was observed at least ten times. The chain joins TRBV19 to TRBJ1-5; D unclear. The V and J ends lost 5 bases and 4 bases respectively, with 15 bases between them. The germline V gene encodes CDR1 LNHDA and CDR2 SQIVND (reference sequence). This CDR3 is built from 15 residues. The CDR3, as DNA: TGTGCCAGTAGTGTCTTAGCGACCGGTAATCAGCCCCAGCATTTT. Amino acid sequence: CASSVLATGNQPQHF. Filled out from reference TRBV19 and TRBJ1-5, the complete variable domain reads DGGITQSPKYLFRKEGQNVTLSCEQNLNHDAMYWYRQDPGQGLRLIYYSQIVNDFQKGDIAEGYSVSREKKESFPLTVTSAQKNPTAFYLCASSVLATGNQPQHFGDGTRLSIL.

This clonotype was found a few times. The chain is built from TRBV25-1 and TRBJ1-6, with 7 bases fitting TRBD1. CDR3 length equals 16 residues. From germline, CDR1 is MGHDK and CDR2 SYGVNS. V lost 5 bases to trimming and J lost 4 bases; unmatched junction nucleotides: 8. The CDR3 sequence is CASSPRDRLYNSPLHF. The CDR3 DNA is TGTGCCAGCAGTCCAAGGGACAGATTGTATAATTCACCCCTCCACTTT.